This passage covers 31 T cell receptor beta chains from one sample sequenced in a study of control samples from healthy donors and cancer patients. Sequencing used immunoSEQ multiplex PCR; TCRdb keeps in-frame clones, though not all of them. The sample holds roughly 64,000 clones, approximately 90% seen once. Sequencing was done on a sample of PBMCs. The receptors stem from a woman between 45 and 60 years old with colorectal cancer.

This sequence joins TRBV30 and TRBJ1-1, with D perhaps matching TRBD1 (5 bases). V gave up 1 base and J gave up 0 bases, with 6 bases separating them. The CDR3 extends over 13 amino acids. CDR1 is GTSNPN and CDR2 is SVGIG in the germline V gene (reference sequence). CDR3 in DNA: TGTGCCTGGAGTGGACAGCTGAACACTGAAGCTTTCTTT. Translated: CAWSGQLNTEAFF.

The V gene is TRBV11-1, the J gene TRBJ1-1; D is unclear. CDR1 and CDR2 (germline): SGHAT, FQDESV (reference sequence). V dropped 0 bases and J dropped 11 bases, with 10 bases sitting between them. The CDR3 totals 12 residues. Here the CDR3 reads CASSLAGIEAFF. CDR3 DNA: TGTGCCAGCAGCTTAGCCGGAATTGAGGCTTTCTTT.

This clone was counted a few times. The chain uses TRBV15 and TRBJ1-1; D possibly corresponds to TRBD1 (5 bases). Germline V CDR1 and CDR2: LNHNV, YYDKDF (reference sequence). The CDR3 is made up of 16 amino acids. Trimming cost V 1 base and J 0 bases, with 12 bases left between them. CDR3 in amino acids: CATSRGPGPMNTEAFF. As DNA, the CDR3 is TGTGCCACCAGCAGAGGGCCAGGGCCCATGAACACTGAAGCTTTCTTT.

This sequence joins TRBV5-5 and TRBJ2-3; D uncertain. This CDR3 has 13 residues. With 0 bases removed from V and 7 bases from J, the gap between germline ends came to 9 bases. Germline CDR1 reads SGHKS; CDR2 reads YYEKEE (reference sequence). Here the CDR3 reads CASSLVSENTQYF. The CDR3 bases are TGTGCCAGCAGCTTGGTGTCGGAGAATACGCAGTATTTT.

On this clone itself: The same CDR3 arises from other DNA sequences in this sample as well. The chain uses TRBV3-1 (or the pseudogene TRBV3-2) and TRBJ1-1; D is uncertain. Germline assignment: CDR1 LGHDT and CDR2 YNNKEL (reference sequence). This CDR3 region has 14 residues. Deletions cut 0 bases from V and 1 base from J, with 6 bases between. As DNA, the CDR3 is TGTGCCAGCAGCCAAGAAACCGAGAACACTGAAGCTTTCTTT. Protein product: CASSQETENTEAFF.

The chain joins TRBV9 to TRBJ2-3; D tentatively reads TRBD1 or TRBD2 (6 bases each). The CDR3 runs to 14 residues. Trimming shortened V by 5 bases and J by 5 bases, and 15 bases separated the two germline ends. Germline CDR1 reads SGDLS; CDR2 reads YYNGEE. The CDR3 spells CASSGGGIGDTQYF. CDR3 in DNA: TGTGCCAGCAGTGGGGGCGGGATCGGAGATACGCAGTATTTT.

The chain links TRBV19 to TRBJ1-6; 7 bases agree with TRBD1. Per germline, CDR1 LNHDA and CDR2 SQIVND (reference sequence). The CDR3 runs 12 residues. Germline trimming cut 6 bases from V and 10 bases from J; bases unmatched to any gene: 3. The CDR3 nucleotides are TGTGCCAGTAGGGGACAGAGCTCACCCCTCCACTTT. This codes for CASRGQSSPLHF.

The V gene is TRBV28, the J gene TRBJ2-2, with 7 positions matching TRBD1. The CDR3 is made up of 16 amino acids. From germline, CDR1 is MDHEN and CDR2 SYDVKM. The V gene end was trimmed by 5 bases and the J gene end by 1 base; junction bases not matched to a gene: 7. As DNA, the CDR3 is TGTGCCAGCAGTATCGGGACAGCTGGGAACACCGGGGAGCTGTTTTTT. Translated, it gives CASSIGTAGNTGELFF.

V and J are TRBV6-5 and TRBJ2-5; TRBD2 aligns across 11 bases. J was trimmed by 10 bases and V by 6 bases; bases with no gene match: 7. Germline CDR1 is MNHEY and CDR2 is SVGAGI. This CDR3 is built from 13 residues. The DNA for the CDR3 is TGTGCCAGCAGAGGGGGGACTAGCGGACACCAGTACTTC. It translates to CASRGGTSGHQYF.

This CDR3 is CASARAGGSLRVEAFF. DNA for the CDR3: TGTGCCAGCGCCCGGGCGGGGGGCTCTTTACGTGTTGAAGCTTTCTTT. V usage is TRBV5-8 and J usage is TRBJ1-1; D is possibly TRBD1 (6 bases). The CDR3 has 16 amino acids. Germline V CDR1 and CDR2: SGHTS, YDEGEE. V was clipped by 7 bases and J by 7 bases, with 26 bases between them.

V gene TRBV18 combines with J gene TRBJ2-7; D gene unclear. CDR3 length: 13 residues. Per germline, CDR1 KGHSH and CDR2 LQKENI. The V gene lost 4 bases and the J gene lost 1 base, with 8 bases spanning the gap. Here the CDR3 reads CASSLEISYEQYF. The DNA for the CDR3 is TGTGCCAGCTCACTAGAGATTTCCTACGAGCAGTACTTC.

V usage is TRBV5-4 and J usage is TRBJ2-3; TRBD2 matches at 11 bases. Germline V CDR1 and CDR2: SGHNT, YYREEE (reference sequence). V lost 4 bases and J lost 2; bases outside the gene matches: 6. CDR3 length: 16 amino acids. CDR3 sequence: CASSPGTSGLTDTQYF. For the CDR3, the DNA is TGTGCCAGCAGCCCCGGGACTAGCGGTCTCACAGATACGCAGTATTTT.

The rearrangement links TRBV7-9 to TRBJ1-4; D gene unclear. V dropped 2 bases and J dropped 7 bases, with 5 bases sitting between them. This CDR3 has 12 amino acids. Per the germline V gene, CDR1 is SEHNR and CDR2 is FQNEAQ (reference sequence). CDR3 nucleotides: TGTGCCAGCAGCTTATCGGGTGAAAAACTGTTTTTT. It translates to CASSLSGEKLFF.

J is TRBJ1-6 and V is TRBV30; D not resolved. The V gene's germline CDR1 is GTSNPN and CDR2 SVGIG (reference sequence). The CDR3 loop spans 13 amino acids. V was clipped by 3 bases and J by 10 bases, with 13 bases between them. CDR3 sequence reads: CAWRGRRESPLHF. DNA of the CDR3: TGTGCCTGGAGGGGAAGAAGGGAATCACCCCTCCACTTT.

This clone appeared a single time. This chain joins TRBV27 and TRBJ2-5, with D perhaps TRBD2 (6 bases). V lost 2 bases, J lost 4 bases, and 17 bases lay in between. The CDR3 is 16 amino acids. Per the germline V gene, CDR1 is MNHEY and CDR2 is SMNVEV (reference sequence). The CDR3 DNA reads TGTGCCAGCAGTTTACGCCCGCTTGGGGGAGGAGAGACCCAGTACTTC. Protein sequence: CASSLRPLGGGETQYF.

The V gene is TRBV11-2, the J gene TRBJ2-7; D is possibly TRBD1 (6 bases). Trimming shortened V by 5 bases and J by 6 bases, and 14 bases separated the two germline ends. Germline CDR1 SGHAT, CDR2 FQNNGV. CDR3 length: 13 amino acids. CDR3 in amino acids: CASSQIQGFEQYF. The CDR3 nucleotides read TGTGCCAGCAGCCAAATACAGGGTTTCGAGCAGTACTTC.

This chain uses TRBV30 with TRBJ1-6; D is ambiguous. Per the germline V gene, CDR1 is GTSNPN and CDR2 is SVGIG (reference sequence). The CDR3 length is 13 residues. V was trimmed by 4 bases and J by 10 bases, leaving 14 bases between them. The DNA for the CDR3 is TGTGCCTGGACAACCGAAGGGTCCTCACCCCTCCACTTT. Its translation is CAWTTEGSSPLHF.

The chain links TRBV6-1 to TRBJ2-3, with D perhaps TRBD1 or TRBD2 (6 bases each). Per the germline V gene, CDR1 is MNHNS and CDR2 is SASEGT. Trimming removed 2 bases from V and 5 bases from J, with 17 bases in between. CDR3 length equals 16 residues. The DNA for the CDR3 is TGTGCCAGCAGTGAATTCCCCCCGGGGGCCCAAGATACGCAGTATTTT. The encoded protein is CASSEFPPGAQDTQYF.

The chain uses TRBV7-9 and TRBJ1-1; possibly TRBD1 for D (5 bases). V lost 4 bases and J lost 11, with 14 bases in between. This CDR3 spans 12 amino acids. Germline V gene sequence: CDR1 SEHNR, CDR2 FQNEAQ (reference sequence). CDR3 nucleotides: TGTGCCAGCAGCTCCAGGGTTCTGCCGGCTTTCTTT. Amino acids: CASSSRVLPAFF.

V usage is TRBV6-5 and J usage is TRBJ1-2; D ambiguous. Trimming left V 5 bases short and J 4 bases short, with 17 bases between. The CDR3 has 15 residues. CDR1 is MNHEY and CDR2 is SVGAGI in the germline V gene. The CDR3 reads CASSRTTGSFYGYTF. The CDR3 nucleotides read TGTGCCAGCAGTCGCACAACGGGGAGTTTCTATGGCTACACCTTC.

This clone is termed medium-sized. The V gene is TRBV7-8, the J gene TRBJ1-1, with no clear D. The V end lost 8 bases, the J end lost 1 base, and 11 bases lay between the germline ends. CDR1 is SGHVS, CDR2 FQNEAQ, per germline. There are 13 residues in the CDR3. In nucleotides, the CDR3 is TGTGCCAGCCTCTTCCGATCGAACACTGAAGCTTTCTTT. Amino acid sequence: CASLFRSNTEAFF.

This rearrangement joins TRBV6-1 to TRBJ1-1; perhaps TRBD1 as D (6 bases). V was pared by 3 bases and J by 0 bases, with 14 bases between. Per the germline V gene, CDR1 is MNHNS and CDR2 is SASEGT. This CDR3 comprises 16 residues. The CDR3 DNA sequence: TGTGCCAGCAGTGATGGCCGGGGGGGCATGAACACTGAAGCTTTCTTT. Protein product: CASSDGRGGMNTEAFF.

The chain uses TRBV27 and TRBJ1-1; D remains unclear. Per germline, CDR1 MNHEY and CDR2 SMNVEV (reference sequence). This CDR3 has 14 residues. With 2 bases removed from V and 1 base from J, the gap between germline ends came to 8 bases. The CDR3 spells CASSLVWGNTEAFF. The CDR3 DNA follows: TGTGCCAGCAGTTTAGTCTGGGGGAACACTGAAGCTTTCTTT.

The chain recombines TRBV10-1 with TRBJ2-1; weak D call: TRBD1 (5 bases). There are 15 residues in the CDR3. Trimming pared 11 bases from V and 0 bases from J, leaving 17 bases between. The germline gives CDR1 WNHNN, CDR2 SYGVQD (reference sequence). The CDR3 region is CAGTGHLNSYNEQFF. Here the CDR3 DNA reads TGCGCCGGAACCGGACACCTAAACTCCTACAATGAGCAGTTCTTC.

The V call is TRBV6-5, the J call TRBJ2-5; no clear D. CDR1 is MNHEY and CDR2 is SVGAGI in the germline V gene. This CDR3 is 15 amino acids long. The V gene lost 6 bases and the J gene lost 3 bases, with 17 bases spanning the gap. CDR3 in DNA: TGTGCCAGCAGCGGGTCTAGACTGGGGAAAGAGACCCAGTACTTC. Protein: CASSGSRLGKETQYF.

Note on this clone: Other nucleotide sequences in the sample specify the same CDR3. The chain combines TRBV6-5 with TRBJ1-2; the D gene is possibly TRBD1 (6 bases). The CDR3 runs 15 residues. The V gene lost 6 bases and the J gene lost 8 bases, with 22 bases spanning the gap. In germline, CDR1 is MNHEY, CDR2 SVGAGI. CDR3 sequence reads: CASSGTTGSIKGYTF. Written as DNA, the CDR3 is TGTGCCAGCAGCGGAACGACAGGATCTATAAAGGGCTACACCTTC.

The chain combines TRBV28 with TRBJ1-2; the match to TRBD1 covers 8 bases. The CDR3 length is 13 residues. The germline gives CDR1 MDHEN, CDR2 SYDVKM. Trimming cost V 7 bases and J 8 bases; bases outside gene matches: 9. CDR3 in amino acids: CASKKRQGRGYTF. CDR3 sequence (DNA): TGTGCCAGCAAAAAAAGACAGGGGCGGGGCTACACCTTC.

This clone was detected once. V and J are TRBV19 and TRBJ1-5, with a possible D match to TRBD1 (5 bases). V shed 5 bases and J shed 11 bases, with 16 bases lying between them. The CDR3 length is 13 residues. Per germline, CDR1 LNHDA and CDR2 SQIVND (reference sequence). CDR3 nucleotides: TGTGCCAGTAGTGGGGGGGTGGGTCTGACCCAGCATTTT. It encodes CASSGGVGLTQHF. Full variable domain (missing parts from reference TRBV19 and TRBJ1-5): DGGITQSPKYLFRKEGQNVTLSCEQNLNHDAMYWYRQDPGQGLRLIYYSQIVNDFQKGDIAEGYSVSREKKESFPLTVTSAQKNPTAFYLCASSGGVGLTQHFGDGTRLSIL.

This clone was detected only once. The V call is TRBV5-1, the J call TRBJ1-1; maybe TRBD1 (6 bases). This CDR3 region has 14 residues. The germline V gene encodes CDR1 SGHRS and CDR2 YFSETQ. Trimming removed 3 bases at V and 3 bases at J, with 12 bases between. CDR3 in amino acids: CASSSLQGDTEAFF. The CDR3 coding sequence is TGCGCCAGCAGCTCCCTACAGGGAGACACTGAAGCTTTCTTT.

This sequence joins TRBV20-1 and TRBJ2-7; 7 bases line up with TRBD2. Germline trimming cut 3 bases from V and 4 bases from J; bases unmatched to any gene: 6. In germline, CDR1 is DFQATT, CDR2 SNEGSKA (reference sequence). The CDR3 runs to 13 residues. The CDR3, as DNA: TGCAGTGCTAGTGCGGGAGTCGTATACGAGCAGTACTTC. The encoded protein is CSASAGVVYEQYF.

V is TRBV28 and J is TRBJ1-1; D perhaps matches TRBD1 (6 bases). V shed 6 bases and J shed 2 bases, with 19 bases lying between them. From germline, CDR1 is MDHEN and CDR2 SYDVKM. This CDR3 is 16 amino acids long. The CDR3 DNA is TGTGCCAGCAGCCGCCCGGGGGCAGGATTCAACACTGAAGCTTTCTTT. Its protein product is CASSRPGAGFNTEAFF. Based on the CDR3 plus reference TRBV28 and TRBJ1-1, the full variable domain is DVKVTQSSRYLVKRTGEKVFLECVQDMDHENMFWYRQDPGLGLRLIYFSYDVKMKEKGDIPEGYSVSREKKERFSLILESASTNQTSMYLCASSRPGAGFNTEAFFGQGTRLTVV.